This TCR beta chain originates from a study of T cell responses to AZD1222 COVID-19 vaccine. V was trimmed by 6 bases and J by 1 base, leaving 16 bases between them. From germline, CDR1 is LGHNT and CDR2 FRNRAP. The CDR3 spans 15 residues. This clone was seen a few times. Antigen specificity is unknown. Sequencing was performed with immunoSEQ multiplex PCR; in TCRdb, only in-frame clones are kept and a portion is missing. The sample includes fewer than 150,000 clones, roughly 90% seen only once; the top ten take around 15%. General study findings and limits: The donor cohort was predominantly white British with a female majority, and clonal diversity may have been underestimated. Repertoire sampling occurred only after the peak T cell response. CD4 TCRs associated with vaccination spanned spike, dominating at 160-218 and 743-854.

This clonotype was sampled from an adult in good health. The sequencing used peripheral blood, collected on day 0 of AZD1222 vaccination. V and J are TRBV12-5 and TRBJ2-7; a possible D gene is TRBD2 (6 bases). CDR3 nucleotides: TGTGCTAGTGGCTCTTCAGAGGAGGGGTCCTACGAGCAGTACTTC. Protein sequence: CASGSSEEGSYEQYF.